The rows below give T cell receptor beta chains drawn from one sample of a study of OX40 agonist ivuxolimab in advanced cancers. Clones were sequenced by immunoSEQ multiplex PCR, and TCRdb holds only the in-frame ones, with some missing. This sample has some 60,000 clones, with less than 85% found just once. The sequencing used CD4+ or CD8+ T cells sorted from blood, collected in a trial of the OX40 agonist ivuxolimab. These receptors were obtained from an adult with an advanced solid tumor such as melanoma, head and neck, liver or kidney cancer. Each CDR3 is given with its conserved first and last residue. A D gene is named only where the DNA matches it firmly. Expanded clones are given a class, and other clones once, few, many or no size at all.

cdr3_aa | cdr3_nt | j_call | d_call | v_call | clone_size
CASSEGPGGQYEQYF | TGTGCCAGCAGTGAAGGGCCAGGGGGCCAGTACGAGCAGTACTTC | TRBJ2-7 | TRBD1 | TRBV6-1 | NA
CASSQAMTQRVYEQYF | TGTGCCAGCAGCCAGGCCATGACACAGCGGGTCTACGAGCAGTACTTC | TRBJ2-7 | NA | TRBV7-9 | few
CASSFLDQRNEQFF | TGTGCCAGCAGCTTCTTGGACCAACGCAATGAGCAGTTCTTC | TRBJ2-1 | NA | TRBV7-8 | NA
CASSPRTPGTSGRGGETQYF | TGCGCCAGCAGCCCGCGAACTCCCGGGACTAGCGGGAGGGGGGGTGAGACCCAGTACTTC | TRBJ2-5 | TRBD2 | TRBV5-1 | few
CASSETAGSNYGYTF | TGTGCCAGCAGCGAGACCGCGGGCTCTAACTATGGCTACACCTTC | TRBJ1-2 | NA | TRBV9 | NA
CASSENLGEGYGYTF | TGTGCCAGCAGTGAAAATCTCGGAGAAGGCTACGGCTACACCTTC | TRBJ1-2 | NA | TRBV6-1 | NA
CASSYSGLAGLNEQFF | TGTGCCAGCAGTTACTCCGGACTAGCGGGACTAAATGAGCAGTTCTTC | TRBJ2-1 | TRBD2 | TRBV6-5 | NA
CASSTTGGRGSQYF | TGTGCCAGTAGTACCACAGGGGGCCGGGGAAGCCAGTACTTC | TRBJ2-5 | TRBD1 | TRBV19 | NA
CASSLISGSDNEQFF | TGTGCCAGCAGCTTAATTAGCGGGAGCGATAATGAGCAGTTCTTC | TRBJ2-1 | TRBD2 | TRBV11-1 | few
CASTDRGPYEQYF | TGTGCCAGCACGGACAGGGGACCCTACGAGCAGTACTTC | TRBJ2-7 | TRBD1 | TRBV28 | NA
CAISGGAEMTPQHF | TGTGCCATCAGTGGGGGGGCAGAAATGACGCCCCAGCATTTT | TRBJ1-5 | NA | TRBV10-3 | once
CAISESSGQETQYF | TGTGCCATCAGTGAGTCTAGCGGCCAAGAGACCCAGTACTTC | TRBJ2-5 | NA | TRBV10-3 | NA
CASSFSTAGTYEQYF | TGTGCCAGCAGCTTTTCTACAGCGGGAACCTACGAGCAGTACTTC | TRBJ2-7 | TRBD2 | TRBV7-9 | NA
CASSEGESGLYEQYF | TGTGCCAGCAGTGAAGGAGAGTCGGGTCTGTACGAGCAGTACTTC | TRBJ2-7 | NA | TRBV2 | NA
CASSDLAQQSVVETQYF | TGCGCCAGCAGTGACCTAGCTCAACAATCCGTGGTGGAGACCCAGTACTTC | TRBJ2-5 | NA | TRBV10-2 | NA
CASSARTDTGELFF | TGTGCCAGCAGCGCCCGGACAGACACCGGGGAGCTGTTTTTT | TRBJ2-2 | NA | TRBV9 | NA
CASSPDRPEDEQYF | TGTGCCAGCAGTCCTGACAGACCCGAGGACGAGCAGTACTTC | TRBJ2-7 | NA | TRBV28 | NA
CASSLVRNTGELFF | TGTGCCAGCAGCTTGGTCAGGAACACCGGGGAGCTGTTTTTT | TRBJ2-2 | NA | TRBV5-6 | NA
CASSGQISTDTQYF | TGTGCCAGCTCGGGACAAATTAGCACAGATACGCAGTATTTT | TRBJ2-3 | NA | TRBV18 | NA
CASSPTSGGTDTQYF | TGTGCCAGCTCACCGACTAGCGGGGGCACAGATACGCAGTATTTT | TRBJ2-3 | TRBD2 | TRBV18 | NA
CAWATGGSGYEQFF | TGTGCCTGGGCCACGGGCGGGAGTGGGTATGAGCAGTTCTTC | TRBJ2-1 | TRBD2 | TRBV30 | NA
CASSQEGTSIGTQYF | TGCGCCAGCAGCCAGGAAGGGACCAGCATTGGTACGCAGTATTTT | TRBJ2-3 | NA | TRBV5-1 | NA
CASSLGESNTEAFF | TGTGCCAGCAGCTTGGGGGAATCGAACACTGAAGCTTTCTTT | TRBJ1-1 | NA | TRBV11-2 | NA
CASSIGGPPRTQYF | TGTGCCAGTAGTATAGGGGGGCCGCCGCGGACCCAGTACTTC | TRBJ2-5 | NA | TRBV19 | NA
CATSPQRLGAGEKLFF | TGTGCCACCAGCCCCCAGAGGCTAGGGGCGGGGGAAAAACTGTTTTTT | TRBJ1-4 | NA | TRBV15 | NA
CASSIDRGGRLGSGANVLTF | TGTGCCAGTAGTATAGATCGGGGAGGCCGTCTGGGATCTGGGGCCAACGTCCTGACTTTC | TRBJ2-6 | NA | TRBV19 | NA
CAISESLGGGGELFF | TGTGCCATCAGTGAGTCGCTTGGGGGCGGCGGGGAGCTGTTTTTT | TRBJ2-2 | NA | TRBV10-3 | NA
CASSLTVGGGYNEQFF | TGTGCCAGCAGCCTAACAGTGGGCGGGGGGTACAATGAGCAGTTCTTC | TRBJ2-1 | TRBD2 | TRBV9 | NA
CASSVGRGLGDSSEQYF | TGTGCCAGCAGCGTCGGTCGGGGCCTAGGGGATTCATCTGAGCAGTACTTC | TRBJ2-7 | NA | TRBV9 | NA
CASSLVPGSNEKLFF | TGCGCCAGCAGCTTGGTTCCAGGGTCTAATGAAAAACTGTTTTTT | TRBJ1-4 | NA | TRBV5-1 | NA
CASSGWTHGAPLHF | TGTGCCAGCAGTGGTTGGACTCATGGGGCACCCCTCCACTTT | TRBJ1-6 | NA | TRBV2 | NA
CASSLMNTEAFF | TGTGCCAGCAGCCTCATGAACACTGAAGCTTTCTTT | TRBJ1-1 | NA | TRBV7-9 | NA
CASSPKNTGELFF | TGTGCCAGCAGCCCCAAGAACACCGGGGAGCTGTTTTTT | TRBJ2-2 | NA | TRBV7-3 | NA
CASSAGLAGATQYF | TGTGCCAGCAGTGCCGGTCTAGCGGGAGCTACGCAGTATTTT | TRBJ2-3 | TRBD2 | TRBV2 | NA
CASSRQWNSPLHF | TGTGCCAGCTCTCGGCAGTGGAATTCACCCCTCCACTTT | TRBJ1-6 | NA | TRBV2 | once
CASRRDRGGSEAFF | TGTGCCAGCAGAAGAGACAGGGGTGGGTCTGAAGCTTTCTTT | TRBJ1-1 | TRBD1 | TRBV6-1 | NA
CASSPGQSSYEQYF | TGTGCCAGCAGCCCTGGACAGTCATCCTACGAGCAGTACTTC | TRBJ2-7 | NA | TRBV7-2 | few
CASSTPGLRYGYTF | TGTGCCAGCAGTACCCCAGGGTTGCGATATGGCTACACCTTC | TRBJ1-2 | NA | TRBV28 | NA
CASSLAAGREQYF | TGTGCCAGCAGCTTAGCGGCCGGGAGGGAGCAGTACTTC | TRBJ2-5 | TRBD2 | TRBV5-6 | NA
CASSLDTGIQPQHF | TGCGCCAGCAGCTTGGACACAGGGATTCAGCCCCAGCATTTT | TRBJ1-5 | NA | TRBV5-1 | NA
CASSRGTDRDQPQHF | TGTGCCAGCAGCCGCGGGACAGATCGTGATCAGCCCCAGCATTTT | TRBJ1-5 | TRBD1 | TRBV7-9 | NA
CASSLWSSGGAFYNEQFF | TGTGCCAGCAGCTTATGGTCTAGCGGGGGGGCCTTCTACAATGAGCAGTTCTTC | TRBJ2-1 | TRBD2 | TRBV7-2 | NA
CASSQTPGQGKGPLHF | TGTGCCAGCAGCCAGACTCCGGGACAGGGGAAGGGGCCCCTCCACTTT | TRBJ1-6 | TRBD1 | TRBV7-8 | NA
CASSHKQGVGQPQHF | TGTGCCAGCAGTCATAAACAGGGGGTTGGGCAGCCCCAGCATTTT | TRBJ1-5 | TRBD1 | TRBV6-5 | NA
CASSYWAGAEAFF | TGTGCCAGCAGTTATTGGGCAGGGGCTGAAGCTTTCTTT | TRBJ1-1 | NA | TRBV6-5 | NA
CASSRVSSEAFF | TGTGCCAGCAGCCGAGTGTCTTCTGAAGCTTTCTTT | TRBJ1-1 | NA | TRBV11-1 | NA
CASSFGLKRSMNTEAFF | TGTGCCAGCAGCTTCGGGCTCAAAAGGTCGATGAACACTGAAGCTTTCTTT | TRBJ1-1 | NA | TRBV7-8 | NA